The next 19 T cell receptor beta chains were all read from a single sample in a study of OX40 agonist ivuxolimab in advanced cancers. Library prep was done by the immunoSEQ multiplex PCR assay. TCRdb limited this immuneACCESS table to in-frame rearrangements with V and J called. A share of clones is missing; checked studies link under half to unresolved V genes, and the rest is unexplained. This sample has 58,000 or so clones in its table, and 85% to 90% of those were observed once. The leading ten clones occupy about 12% of the sample. The starting material was CD4+ or CD8+ T cells sorted from blood, obtained in a trial of the OX40 agonist ivuxolimab. The receptors originated from an adult with an advanced solid tumor such as melanoma, head and neck, liver or kidney cancer.

The chain recombines TRBV9 with TRBJ2-3, with D perhaps TRBD2 (5 bases). The CDR3 has 14 residues. CDR1 is SGDLS, CDR2 YYNGEE, per germline. The ends were cut back, 0 bases at V and 5 bases at J, with 10 bases in the middle. The CDR3: CASSVAVEGDTQYF. In nucleotides, the CDR3 is TGTGCCAGCAGCGTAGCCGTTGAGGGAGATACGCAGTATTTT.

The chain employs TRBV27 and TRBJ2-7; the match to TRBD1 covers 9 bases. The CDR3 is 17 amino acids. Germline V gene sequence: CDR1 MNHEY, CDR2 SMNVEV (reference sequence). Trimming removed 5 bases from V and 5 bases from J; junction bases left unmatched: 16. The CDR3 coding sequence is TGTGCCAGCAGTCTCGCACTCGCCGGGACAGGGTACCACGAGCAGTACTTC. Protein sequence: CASSLALAGTGYHEQYF.

The chain combines TRBV4-1 with TRBJ1-1, with 8 bases that match TRBD1. The CDR3 length is 15 residues. From germline, CDR1 is MGHRA and CDR2 YSYEKL. Losses at the gene ends were 1 base for V and 3 bases for J; bases not matched to a gene: 4. The chain's CDR3 is CASSQGTGRYTEAFF. CDR3 nucleotides: TGCGCCAGCAGCCAAGGGACAGGGAGGTACACTGAAGCTTTCTTT.

V usage is TRBV2 and J usage is TRBJ1-2, with TRBD1 identical over 9 bases. The CDR3 spans 16 residues. The J segment lost 2 bases and the V segment lost 2 bases, leaving 6 bases of the junction unmatched. Germline-derived CDR1 and CDR2 are SNHLY and FYNNEI. The CDR3: CASSESRDRANYGYTF. The CDR3 DNA sequence: TGTGCCAGCAGTGAATCACGGGACAGGGCCAACTATGGCTACACCTTC. The variable domain in full, completed from reference TRBV2 and TRBJ1-2, reads EPEVTQTPSHQVTQMGQEVILRCVPISNHLYFYWYRQILGQKVEFLVSFYNNEISEKSEIFDDQFSVERPDGSNFTLKIRSTKLEDSAMYFCASSESRDRANYGYTFGSGTRLTVV.

V is TRBV28 and J is TRBJ1-5; D remains ambiguous. Germline V lookup: CDR1 MDHEN, CDR2 SYDVKM. This CDR3 region has 14 residues. Trimming removed 2 bases at V and 3 bases at J, with 8 bases between. The CDR3 nucleotides are TGTGCCAGCAGTTTAGTGTGGTCCAATCAGCCCCAGCATTTT. As protein: CASSLVWSNQPQHF.

In its sample, this clone was seen once. This chain links TRBV7-6 with TRBJ2-1; 12 bases fit TRBD2. CDR3 length equals 17 residues. The V and J ends lost 6 bases and 4 bases, in that order; junction bases with no gene match: 10. Germline values: CDR1 SGHVS, CDR2 FNYEAQ. The CDR3 region has the DNA TGTGCCAGCAGACCGCCGCCCGGACTAGCGGGATACAATGAGCAGTTCTTC. This sequence encodes CASRPPPGLAGYNEQFF.

This clone was counted once. The chain employs TRBV5-6 and TRBJ2-2, with 12 bases identical to TRBD2. This CDR3 spans 15 amino acids. V shed 4 bases, J shed 8 bases, and the junction held 6 bases outside the gene matches. CDR1 and CDR2 (germline): SGHDT, YYEEEE. In DNA form, the CDR3 reads TGTGCCAGCAGCGCCGGGACTAGCGGGTTGGGGGAGCTGTTTTTT. It encodes CASSAGTSGLGELFF.

The rearrangement joins TRBV18 to TRBJ2-1; weak D call: TRBD2 (6 bases). The CDR3 has 16 amino acids. The V gene's germline CDR1 is KGHSH and CDR2 LQKENI. V was shortened by 0 bases and J by 4 bases, with 13 bases between the two germline ends. CDR3 loop: CASSPPSSDSYNEQFF. As DNA, the CDR3 is TGTGCCAGCTCACCACCGTCTAGCGATTCATACAATGAGCAGTTCTTC.

The chain uses TRBV4-1 and TRBJ1-4; D is possibly TRBD1 (5 bases). With 4 bases removed from V and 8 bases from J, the gap between germline ends came to 14 bases. The germline gives CDR1 MGHRA, CDR2 YSYEKL. CDR3 length: 14 amino acids. CDR3 DNA: TGCGCCAGCAGCCTGATGGGACCCTCAGAAAAACTGTTTTTT. Its translation: CASSLMGPSEKLFF.

The genes are TRBV5-4 and TRBJ1-6; 9 positions agree with TRBD1. Germline trimming cut 3 bases from V and 9 bases from J; bases unmatched to any gene: 4. Germline loops: CDR1 SGHNT, CDR2 YYREEE (reference sequence). The length of the CDR3 is 14 residues. CDR3 amino acids: CASSSGQGSSPLHF. CDR3 sequence (DNA): TGTGCCAGCAGCTCGGGACAGGGCAGTTCACCCCTCCACTTT. Looking up the rest from reference TRBV5-4 and TRBJ1-6 gives the full variable domain: ETGVTQSPTHLIKTRGQQVTLRCSSQSGHNTVSWYQQALGQGPQFIFQYYREEENGRGNFPPRFSGLQFPNYSSELNVNALELDDSALYLCASSSGQGSSPLHFGNGTRLTVT.

The V and J genes are TRBV13 and TRBJ2-1, with D perhaps TRBD2 (5 bases). Looked up from germline, CDR1 is PRHDT and CDR2 is FYEKMQ (reference sequence). The CDR3 sequence is 17 residues long. The V gene lost 5 bases and the J gene lost 0 bases, with 17 bases spanning the gap. The CDR3 reads CASSPPEATSSYNEQFF. CDR3 bases: TGTGCCAGCAGCCCCCCGGAGGCGACCAGCTCCTACAATGAGCAGTTCTTC.

The J gene is TRBJ2-7, the V gene TRBV30; D may correspond to TRBD1 or TRBD2 (5 bases each). The CDR3 sequence is 12 residues long. Trimming removed 5 bases from V and 12 bases from J, with 20 bases in between. The germline V gene has CDR1 GTSNPN and CDR2 SVGIG (reference sequence). CDR3 sequence (DNA): TGTGCCTGGGACTCTACGTTCGGGGACGCGTACTTC. Translating gives CAWDSTFGDAYF.

This chain links TRBV28 with TRBJ2-7; D perhaps matches TRBD1 (6 bases). This CDR3 spans 18 amino acids. The V end was cut by 3 bases, the J end by 0 bases, with 21 bases between. Germline values: CDR1 MDHEN, CDR2 SYDVKM. CDR3 sequence reads: CASSFNPTTGLISYEQYF. DNA for the CDR3: TGTGCCAGCAGTTTCAACCCTACGACAGGTTTGATCTCCTACGAGCAGTACTTC. Full variable domain (outside the CDR3, taken from reference TRBV28 and TRBJ2-7): DVKVTQSSRYLVKRTGEKVFLECVQDMDHENMFWYRQDPGLGLRLIYFSYDVKMKEKGDIPEGYSVSREKKERFSLILESASTNQTSMYLCASSFNPTTGLISYEQYFGPGTRLTVT.

The chain employs TRBV4-2 and TRBJ1-1, with a tentative D call TRBD1 (5 bases). The V gene lost 0 bases and the J gene lost 8 bases, with 19 bases spanning the gap. CDR1 and CDR2 (germline): LGHNA, YNFKEQ. The CDR3 spans 16 residues. CDR3 region: CASSQDRQGLGREAFF. In DNA form, the CDR3 reads TGTGCCAGCAGCCAAGATAGGCAGGGCCTTGGTCGGGAAGCTTTCTTT.

The rearrangement links TRBV27 to TRBJ2-5, with D tentatively TRBD2 (7 bases). This CDR3 is 14 amino acids long. The V and J ends lost 6 bases and 5 bases respectively, with 16 bases between them. Looked up from germline, CDR1 is MNHEY and CDR2 is SMNVEV (reference sequence). The CDR3 DNA follows: TGTGCCAGCAGCCCCCGGGGGGCGAGGGAGACCCAGTACTTC. It specifies CASSPRGARETQYF.

This chain uses TRBV2 with TRBJ2-7; a weak D match, TRBD1 (6 bases). The V gene lost 3 bases and the J gene lost 2 bases, with 11 bases spanning the gap. CDR1 is SNHLY and CDR2 is FYNNEI in the germline V gene. The CDR3 is 14 amino acids. In DNA, the CDR3 is TGTGCCAGCAGTGAGATAGGGGGAGCCTACGAGCAGTACTTC. Protein: CASSEIGGAYEQYF. The full variable domain, rest sourced from reference TRBV2 and TRBJ2-7, is EPEVTQTPSHQVTQMGQEVILRCVPISNHLYFYWYRQILGQKVEFLVSFYNNEISEKSEIFDDQFSVERPDGSNFTLKIRSTKLEDSAMYFCASSEIGGAYEQYFGPGTRLTVT.

The chain combines TRBV29-1 with TRBJ2-7; D is unresolved. This CDR3 region has 13 residues. The V gene lost 3 bases and the J gene lost 3 bases, with 12 bases spanning the gap. CDR1 is SQVTM, CDR2 ANQGSEA, per germline. CDR3 sequence (DNA): TGCAGCGTTGAGTTTCTGGATGGCTACGAGCAGTACTTC. Translation gives CSVEFLDGYEQYF.

V usage is TRBV27 and J usage is TRBJ1-1; 11 bases map to TRBD1. The CDR3 length is 14 residues. Per germline, CDR1 MNHEY and CDR2 SMNVEV (reference sequence). V was pared by 3 bases and J by 4 bases, with 1 base of the junction left unmatched. The CDR3 bases are TGTGCCAGCAGTTTTGGGACAGGGGGCACTGAAGCTTTCTTT. This gives the protein CASSFGTGGTEAFF.

The chain joins TRBV10-3 to TRBJ2-1; 8 bases are shared with TRBD1. Germline V CDR1 and CDR2: ENHRY, SYGVKD. This CDR3 comprises 17 residues. Germline trimming cut 3 bases from V and 5 bases from J; bases unmatched to any gene: 12. CDR3 DNA sequence: TGTGCCATCAGTGATCCCCGACAGGGGATTATCAACAATGAGCAGTTCTTC. Encoded protein: CAISDPRQGIINNEQFF.